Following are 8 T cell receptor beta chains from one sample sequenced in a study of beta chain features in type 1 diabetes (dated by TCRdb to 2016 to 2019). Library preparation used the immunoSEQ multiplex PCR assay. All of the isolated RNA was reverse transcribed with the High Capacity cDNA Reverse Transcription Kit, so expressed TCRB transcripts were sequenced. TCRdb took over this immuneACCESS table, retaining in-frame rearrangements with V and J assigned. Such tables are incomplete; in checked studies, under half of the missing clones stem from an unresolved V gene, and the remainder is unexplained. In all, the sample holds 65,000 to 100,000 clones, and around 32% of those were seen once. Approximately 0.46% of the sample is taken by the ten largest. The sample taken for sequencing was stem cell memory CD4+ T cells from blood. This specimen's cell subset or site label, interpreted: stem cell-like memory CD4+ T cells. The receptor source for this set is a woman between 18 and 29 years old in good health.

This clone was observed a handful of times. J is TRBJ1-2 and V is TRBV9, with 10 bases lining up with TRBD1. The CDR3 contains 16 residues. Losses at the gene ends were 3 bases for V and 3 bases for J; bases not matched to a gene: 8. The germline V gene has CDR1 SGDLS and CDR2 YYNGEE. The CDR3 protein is CASSAQTGGSDYGYTF. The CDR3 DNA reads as TGTGCCAGCAGCGCCCAGACAGGGGGCAGCGACTATGGCTACACCTTC.

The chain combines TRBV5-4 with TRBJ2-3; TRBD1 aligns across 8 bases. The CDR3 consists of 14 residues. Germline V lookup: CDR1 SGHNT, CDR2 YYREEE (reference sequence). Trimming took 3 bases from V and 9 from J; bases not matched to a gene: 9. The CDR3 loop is CASSSGQGRLTQYF. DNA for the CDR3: TGTGCCAGCAGCTCCGGACAGGGAAGGTTAACGCAGTATTTT.

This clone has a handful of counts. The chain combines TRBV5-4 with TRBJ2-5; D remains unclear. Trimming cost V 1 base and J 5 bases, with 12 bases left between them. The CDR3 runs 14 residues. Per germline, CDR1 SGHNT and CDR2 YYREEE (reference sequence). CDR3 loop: CASSLLPLFETQYF. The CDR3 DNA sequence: TGTGCCAGCAGCTTGCTCCCTCTATTTGAGACCCAGTACTTC.

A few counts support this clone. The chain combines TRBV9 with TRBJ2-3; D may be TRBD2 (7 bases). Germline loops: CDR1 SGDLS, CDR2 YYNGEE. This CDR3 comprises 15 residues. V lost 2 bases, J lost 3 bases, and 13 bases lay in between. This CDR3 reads CASSVQGGTTDTQYF. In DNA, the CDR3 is TGTGCCAGCAGCGTCCAGGGAGGGACAACAGATACGCAGTATTTT.

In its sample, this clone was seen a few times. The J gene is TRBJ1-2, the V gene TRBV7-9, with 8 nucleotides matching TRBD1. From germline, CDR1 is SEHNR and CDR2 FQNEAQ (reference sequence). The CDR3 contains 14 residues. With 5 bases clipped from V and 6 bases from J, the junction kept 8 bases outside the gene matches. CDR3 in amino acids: CASSNPDREDGYTF. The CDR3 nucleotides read TGTGCCAGCAGCAACCCGGACAGGGAGGATGGCTACACCTTC.

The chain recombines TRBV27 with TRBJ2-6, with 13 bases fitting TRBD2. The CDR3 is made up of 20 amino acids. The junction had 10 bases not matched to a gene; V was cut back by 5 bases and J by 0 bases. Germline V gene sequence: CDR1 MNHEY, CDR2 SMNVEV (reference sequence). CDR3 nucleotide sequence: TGTGCCAGCAGTACTAGGACTAGCGGGGGAACAAGCTCTGGGGCCAACGTCCTGACTTTC. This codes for CASSTRTSGGTSSGANVLTF.

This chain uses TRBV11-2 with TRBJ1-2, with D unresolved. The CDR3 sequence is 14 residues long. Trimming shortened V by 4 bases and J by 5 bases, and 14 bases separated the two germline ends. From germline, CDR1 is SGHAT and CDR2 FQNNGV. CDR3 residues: CASSSRVGRYGYTF. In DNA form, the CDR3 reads TGTGCCAGCAGCTCCCGGGTGGGGAGGTATGGCTACACCTTC.

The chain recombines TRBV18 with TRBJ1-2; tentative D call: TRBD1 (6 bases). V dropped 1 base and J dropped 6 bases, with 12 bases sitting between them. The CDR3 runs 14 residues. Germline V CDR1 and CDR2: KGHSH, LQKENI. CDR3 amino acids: CASSPLTGRDGYTF. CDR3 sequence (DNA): TGTGCCAGCTCACCACTTACAGGGCGCGATGGCTACACCTTC.